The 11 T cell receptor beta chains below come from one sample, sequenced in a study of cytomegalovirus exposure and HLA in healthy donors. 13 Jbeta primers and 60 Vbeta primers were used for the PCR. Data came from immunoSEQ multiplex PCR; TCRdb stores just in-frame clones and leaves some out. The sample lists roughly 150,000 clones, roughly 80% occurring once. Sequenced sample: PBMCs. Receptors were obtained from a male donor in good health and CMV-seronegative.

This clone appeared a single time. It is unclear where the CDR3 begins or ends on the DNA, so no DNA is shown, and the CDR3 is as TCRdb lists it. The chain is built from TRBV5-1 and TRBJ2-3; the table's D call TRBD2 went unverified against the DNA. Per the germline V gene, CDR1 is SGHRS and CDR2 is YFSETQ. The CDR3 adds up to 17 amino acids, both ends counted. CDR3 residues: CASSFGSGLGSTDTQYF.

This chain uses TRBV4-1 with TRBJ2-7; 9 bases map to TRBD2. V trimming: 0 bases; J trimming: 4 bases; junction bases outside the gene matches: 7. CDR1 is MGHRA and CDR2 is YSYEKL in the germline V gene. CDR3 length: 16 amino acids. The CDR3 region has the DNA TGCGCCAGCAGCCAAGATCGAGCGGGGGGTGCTTACGAGCAGTACTTC. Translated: CASSQDRAGGAYEQYF.

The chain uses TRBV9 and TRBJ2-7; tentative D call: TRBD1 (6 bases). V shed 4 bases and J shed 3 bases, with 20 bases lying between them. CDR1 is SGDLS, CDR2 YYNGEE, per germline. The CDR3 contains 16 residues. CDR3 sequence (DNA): TGTGCCAGCAGCATACAGGCCGGGACACATGTCTACGAGCAGTACTTC. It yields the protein CASSIQAGTHVYEQYF.

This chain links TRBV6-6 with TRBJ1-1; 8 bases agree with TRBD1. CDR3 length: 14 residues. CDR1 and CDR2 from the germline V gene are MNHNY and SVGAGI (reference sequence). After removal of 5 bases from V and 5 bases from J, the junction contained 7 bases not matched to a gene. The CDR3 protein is CASSDRTGSTEAFF. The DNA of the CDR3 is TGTGCCAGCAGTGATAGGACAGGGTCGACTGAAGCTTTCTTT.

CDR3 DNA: TGTGCCAGCAGCTCAGGGGGACAGAAAAACATTCAGTACTTC. As protein: CASSSGGQKNIQYF. The chain joins TRBV7-9 to TRBJ2-4, with 7 nucleotides matching TRBD1. J lost 4 bases, V lost 4 bases, and 4 bases had no gene match. Germline V gene sequence: CDR1 SEHNR, CDR2 FQNEAQ (reference sequence). The length of the CDR3 is 14 residues.

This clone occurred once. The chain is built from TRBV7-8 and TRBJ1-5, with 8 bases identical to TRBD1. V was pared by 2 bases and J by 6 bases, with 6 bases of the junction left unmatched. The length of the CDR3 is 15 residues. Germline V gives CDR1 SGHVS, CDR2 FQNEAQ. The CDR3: CASSLSTGGSQPQHF. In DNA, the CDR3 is TGTGCCAGCAGCTTAAGTACAGGGGGAAGTCAGCCCCAGCATTTT.

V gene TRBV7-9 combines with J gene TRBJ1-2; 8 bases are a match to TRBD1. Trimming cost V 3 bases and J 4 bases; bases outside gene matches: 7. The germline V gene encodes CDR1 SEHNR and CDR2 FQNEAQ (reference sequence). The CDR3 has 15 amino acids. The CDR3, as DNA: TGTGCCAGCAGCTTCTCGGACAGGGCCTTCTATGGCTACACCTTC. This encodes CASSFSDRAFYGYTF.

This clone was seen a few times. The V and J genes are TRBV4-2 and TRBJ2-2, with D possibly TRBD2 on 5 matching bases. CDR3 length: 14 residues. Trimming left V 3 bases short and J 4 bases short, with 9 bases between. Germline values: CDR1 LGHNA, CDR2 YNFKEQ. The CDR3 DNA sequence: TGTGCCAGCAGCCAGGACTTAGTCACCGGGGAGCTGTTTTTT. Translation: CASSQDLVTGELFF.

The CDR3 bases are TGCAGTGCTAGGGAGTACAATGAGCAGTTCTTC. Translated, it gives CSAREYNEQFF. J is TRBJ2-1 and V is TRBV20-1; D ambiguous. The CDR3 runs 11 residues. In germline, CDR1 is DFQATT, CDR2 SNEGSKA (reference sequence). Trimming left V 3 bases short and J 4 bases short, with 4 bases between.

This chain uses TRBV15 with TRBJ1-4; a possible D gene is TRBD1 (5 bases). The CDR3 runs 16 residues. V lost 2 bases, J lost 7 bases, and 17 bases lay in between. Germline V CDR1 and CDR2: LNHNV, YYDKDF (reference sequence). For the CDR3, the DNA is TGTGCCACCAGCAGAAAGTGGTCGTTTAGGGGTGAAAAACTGTTTTTT. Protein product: CATSRKWSFRGEKLFF.

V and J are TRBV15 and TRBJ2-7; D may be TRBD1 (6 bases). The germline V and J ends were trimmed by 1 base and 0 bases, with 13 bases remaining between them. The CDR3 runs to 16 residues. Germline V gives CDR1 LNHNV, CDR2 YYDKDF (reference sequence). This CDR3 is CATSRGRQESSYEQYF. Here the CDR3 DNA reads TGTGCCACCAGCAGAGGGAGACAGGAGAGCTCCTACGAGCAGTACTTC.